The next 10 T cell receptor beta chains were all read from a single sample in a study of T cells in Graves' hyperthyroidism and ophthalmopathy. Amplification yielded TCR beta CDR3 regions, with RNA transcripts as the source. Researchers ran a first-round RT-PCR on the TCR CDR3 using the HTBI primer set. TCRdb recomputed calls from the multiplex PCR reads with MiXCR, one row per CDR3 protein. Seen here are more than 300,000 distinct CDR3 sequences, roughly 14% observed once, and the top ten hold 20%. The sample taken for sequencing was blood. The receptors stem from a woman aged 25 to 45 with Graves' ophthalmopathy.

Regarding this clonotype: This sequence may be a read error, since a much larger clone differs from it by one base. CDR3 coding DNA: TGTGCCAGCAGCTTCGAACAGAACAATCAGCCCCAGCATTTT. As protein: CASSFEQNNQPQHF. This rearrangement joins TRBV5-5 to TRBJ1-5, with no clear D. Germline lookup yields CDR1 SGHKS and CDR2 YYEKEE (reference sequence). The ends were cut back, 2 bases at V and 3 bases at J, with 9 bases in the middle. CDR3 length: 14 residues.

Ten or more counts support this clonotype. This chain links TRBV7-2 with TRBJ1-2; D unclear. This CDR3 is built from 13 residues. Germline-derived CDR1 and CDR2 are SGHTA and FQGNSA. Deletions cut 5 bases from V and 3 bases from J, with 10 bases between. The CDR3 sequence is CASSRRTHYGYTF. For the CDR3, the DNA is TGTGCCAGCAGCCGACGAACGCACTATGGCTACACCTTC.

Concerning this clonotype: At one boundary the junction diverges from the germline segment, which might be a read error. The chain combines TRBV12-3 or TRBV12-4 with TRBJ2-3, with D perhaps assigned TRBD1 or TRBD2 (6 bases each). CDR3 length: 14 residues. This chain's CDR3 is CAGSPGGLRNTQCF. For the CDR3, the DNA is TGTGCCGGCAGTCCTGGGGGGCTCAGGAATACGCAGTGTTTT.

The gene calls are TRBV19 and TRBJ1-4, with D perhaps matching TRBD1 (5 bases). V was shortened by 3 bases and J by 5 bases, with 19 bases between the two germline ends. Germline assignment: CDR1 LNHDA and CDR2 SQIVND (reference sequence). The CDR3 is made up of 17 amino acids. This CDR3 reads CASSISFGLGENEKLFF. The CDR3 region has the DNA TGTGCCAGTAGTATCTCCTTCGGTTTGGGGGAGAATGAAAAACTGTTTTTT. Together with reference TRBV19 and TRBJ1-4, the CDR3 gives the full variable domain: DGGITQSPKYLFRKEGQNVTLSCEQNLNHDAMYWYRQDPGQGLRLIYYSQIVNDFQKGDIAEGYSVSREKKESFPLTVTSAQKNPTAFYLCASSISFGLGENEKLFFGSGTQLSVL.

This clonotype has more than one count but fewer than ten. The chain links TRBV5-6 to TRBJ2-1; D call uncertain. Germline V gives CDR1 SGHDT, CDR2 YYEEEE. V was pared by 2 bases and J by 4 bases, with 10 bases between. The CDR3 totals 14 residues. The CDR3 reads CASSFRQQYNEQFF. CDR3 DNA sequence: TGTGCCAGCAGCTTTAGGCAGCAATACAATGAGCAGTTCTTC.

This clonotype was found many times. The CDR3 sequence is CASSLAGENSEAFF. The CDR3 region has the DNA TGTGCCAGCAGCTTAGCAGGGGAAAATTCTGAAGCTTTCTTT. This chain uses TRBV11-1 with TRBJ1-1, with D tentatively TRBD1 (5 bases). Germline loops: CDR1 SGHAT, CDR2 FQDESV (reference sequence). With 0 bases removed from V and 6 bases from J, the gap between germline ends came to 11 bases. This CDR3 has 14 amino acids. Drawing the rest from reference TRBV11-1 and TRBJ1-1, the complete variable domain is EAEVAQSPRYKITEKSQAVAFWCDPISGHATLYWYRQILGQGPELLVQFQDESVVDDSQLPKDRFSAERLKGVDSTLKIQPAELGDSAMYLCASSLAGENSEAFFGQGTRLTVV.

This clonotype was seen many times. V gene TRBV20-1 combines with J gene TRBJ2-5; perhaps TRBD1 as D (6 bases). This CDR3 is 14 amino acids long. With 2 bases removed from V and 3 bases from J, the gap between germline ends came to 13 bases. Germline CDR1 and CDR2: DFQATT and SNEGSKA (reference sequence). CDR3 DNA sequence: TGCAGTGCTAGAAGAGAACAGGGTGAAGAGACCCAGTACTTC. Amino acid sequence: CSARREQGEETQYF.

This clonotype was counted only a few times. Since a much larger clone is just one base distant, this may be a read error. The chain recombines TRBV7-2 with TRBJ2-3, with 7 positions matching TRBD2. CDR3 length equals 15 residues. CDR1 and CDR2 from the germline V gene are SGHTA and FQGNSA. The chain's CDR3 is CATTVGGGFTGTQYF. Written as DNA, the CDR3 is TGTGCCACCACGGTGGGGGGGGGTTTCACAGGTACGCAGTATTTT. Filled out from reference TRBV7-2 and TRBJ2-3, the complete variable domain reads GAGVSQSPSNKVTEKGKDVELRCDPISGHTALYWYRQSLGQGLEFLIYFQGNSAPDKSGLPSDRFSAERTGGSVSTLTIQRTQQEDSAVYLCATTVGGGFTGTQYFGPGTRLTVL.

The J gene is TRBJ1-5, the V gene TRBV19, with 12 positions matching TRBD1. After removal of 4 bases from V and 6 bases from J, the junction contained 7 bases not matched to a gene. Germline CDR1 and CDR2: LNHDA and SQIVND (reference sequence). The CDR3 covers 16 residues. Here the CDR3 DNA reads TGTGCCAGTAGTACCCGGGACAGGGGGCGGAGTCAGCCCCAGCATTTT. It encodes CASSTRDRGRSQPQHF.

This clonotype was picked up many times. The V call is TRBV7-8, the J call TRBJ2-3; tentative D call: TRBD1 (5 bases). Germline lookup yields CDR1 SGHVS and CDR2 FQNEAQ. This CDR3 spans 15 amino acids. V gave up 2 bases and J gave up 0 bases, with 9 bases separating them. The CDR3 region is CASSLQGTSTDTQYF. CDR3 DNA: TGTGCCAGCAGCTTACAGGGTACTAGCACAGATACGCAGTATTTT.